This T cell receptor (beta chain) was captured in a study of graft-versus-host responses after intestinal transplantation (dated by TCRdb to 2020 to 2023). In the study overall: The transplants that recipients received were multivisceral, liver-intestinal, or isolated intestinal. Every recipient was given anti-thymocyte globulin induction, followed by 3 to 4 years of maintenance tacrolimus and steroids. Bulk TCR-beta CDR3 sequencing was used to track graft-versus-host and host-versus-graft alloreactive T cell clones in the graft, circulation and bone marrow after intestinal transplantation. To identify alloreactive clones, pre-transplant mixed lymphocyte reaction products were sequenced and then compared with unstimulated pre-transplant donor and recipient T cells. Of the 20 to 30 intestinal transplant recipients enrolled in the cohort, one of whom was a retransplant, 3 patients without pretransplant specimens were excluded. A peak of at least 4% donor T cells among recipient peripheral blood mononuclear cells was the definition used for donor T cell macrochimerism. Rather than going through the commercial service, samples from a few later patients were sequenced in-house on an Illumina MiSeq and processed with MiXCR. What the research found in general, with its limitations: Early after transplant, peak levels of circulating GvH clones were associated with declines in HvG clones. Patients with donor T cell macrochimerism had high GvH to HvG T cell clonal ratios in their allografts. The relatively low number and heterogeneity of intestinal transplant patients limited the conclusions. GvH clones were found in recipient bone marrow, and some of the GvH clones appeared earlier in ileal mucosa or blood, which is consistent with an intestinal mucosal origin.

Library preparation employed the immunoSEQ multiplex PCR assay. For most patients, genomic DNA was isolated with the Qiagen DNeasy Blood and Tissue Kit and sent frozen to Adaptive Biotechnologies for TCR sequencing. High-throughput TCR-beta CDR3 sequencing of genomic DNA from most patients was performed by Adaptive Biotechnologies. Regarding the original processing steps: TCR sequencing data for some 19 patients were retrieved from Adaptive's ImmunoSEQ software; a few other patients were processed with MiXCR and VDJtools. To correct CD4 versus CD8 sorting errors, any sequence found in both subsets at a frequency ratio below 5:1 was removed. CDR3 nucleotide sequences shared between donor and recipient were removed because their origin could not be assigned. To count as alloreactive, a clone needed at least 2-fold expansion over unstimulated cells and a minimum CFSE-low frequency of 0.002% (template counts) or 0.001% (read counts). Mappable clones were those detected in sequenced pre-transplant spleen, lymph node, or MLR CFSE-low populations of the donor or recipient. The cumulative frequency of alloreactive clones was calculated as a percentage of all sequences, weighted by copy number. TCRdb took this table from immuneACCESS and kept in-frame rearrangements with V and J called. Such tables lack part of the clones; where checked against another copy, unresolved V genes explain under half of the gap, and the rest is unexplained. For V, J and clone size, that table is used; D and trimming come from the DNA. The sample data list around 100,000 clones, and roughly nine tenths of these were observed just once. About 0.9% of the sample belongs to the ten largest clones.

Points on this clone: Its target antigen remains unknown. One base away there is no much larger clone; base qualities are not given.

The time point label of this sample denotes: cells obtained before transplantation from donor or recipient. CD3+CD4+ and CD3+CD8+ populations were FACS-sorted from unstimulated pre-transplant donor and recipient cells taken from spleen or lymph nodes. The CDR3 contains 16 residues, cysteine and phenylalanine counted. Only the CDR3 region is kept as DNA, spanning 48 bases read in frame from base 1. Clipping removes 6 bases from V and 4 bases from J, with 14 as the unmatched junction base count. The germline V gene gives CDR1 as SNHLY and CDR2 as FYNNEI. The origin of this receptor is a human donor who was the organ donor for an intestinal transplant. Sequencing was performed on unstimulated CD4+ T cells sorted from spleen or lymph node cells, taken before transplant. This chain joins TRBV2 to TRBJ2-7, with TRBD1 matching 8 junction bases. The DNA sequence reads TGTGCCAGCAGCCTTAATACAGGGGGACTCGGGTACGAGCAGTACTTC. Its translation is CASSLNTGGLGYEQYF. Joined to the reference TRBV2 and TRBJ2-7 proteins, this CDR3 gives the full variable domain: EPEVTQTPSHQVTQMGQEVILRCVPISNHLYFYWYRQILGQKVEFLVSFYNNEISEKSEIFDDQFSVERPDGSNFTLKIRSTKLEDSAMYFCASSLNTGGLGYEQYFGPGTRLTVT.